The rows below give T cell receptor beta chains drawn from one sample of a study of shared clonotypes between healthy human individuals. Here immunoSEQ multiplex PCR was the method, and the copy in TCRdb shows in-frame clones only, minus some. The data show some 2,400,000 clones, approximately 94% seen once. The sequencing input was naive CD4+ T cells sorted from blood. Source of these receptors: a man younger than 30 in good health. CDR3s include the opening cysteine and the closing phenylalanine or tryptophan. D genes are given only for firm matches. Clone size appears in some rows only: once, few, many, or a class for an expanded clone.

d_call j_call v_call clone_size cdr3_aa cdr3_nt
- TRBJ2-3 TRBV5-1 - CASRPVGGLTDTQYF TGCGCCAGCCGCCCCGTTGGGGGGCTAACAGATACGCAGTATTTT
TRBD2 TRBJ2-3 TRBV2 - CASSLLAQDTQYF TGTGCCAGCAGCCTACTAGCGCAAGATACGCAGTATTTT
- TRBJ1-5 TRBV6-1 - CASSELRYSNQPQHF TGTGCCAGCAGTGAACTGCGTTATAGCAATCAGCCCCAGCATTTT
- TRBJ2-3 TRBV10-2 once CASSRASDTQYF TGCGCCAGCAGTAGGGCGTCAGATACGCAGTATTTT
- TRBJ1-3 TRBV7-2 once CASSLGGLGNTIYF TGTGCCAGCAGCTTAGGGGGGCTCGGAAACACCATATATTTT
TRBD2 TRBJ2-2 TRBV2 - CAISLPGTSVPGELFF TGTGCCATCTCTCTCCCTGGGACTAGCGTCCCCGGGGAGCTGTTTTTT
- TRBJ2-7 TRBV5-4 - CASSLGSENIYEQYF TGTGCCAGCAGCTTGGGCTCCGAAAATATCTACGAGCAGTACTTC
TRBD1 TRBJ2-3 TRBV5-1 - CASSLGRGTGTLSTDTQYF TGCGCCAGCAGCTTGGGGCGCGGGACAGGGACGTTGAGCACAGATACGCAGTATTTT
- TRBJ2-7 TRBV5-1 - CASSSRPQPLVTSYEQYF TGCGCCAGCAGCTCGAGACCGCAGCCCCTTGTGACTTCCTACGAGCAGTACTTC
TRBD2 TRBJ2-5 TRBV10-3 - CAISESAGGLQETQYF TGTGCCATCAGTGAGTCGGCGGGGGGACTCCAAGAGACCCAGTACTTC
- TRBJ1-2 TRBV14 - CASSQVQTAAYGYTF TGTGCCAGCAGCCAAGTTCAGACGGCAGCCTATGGCTACACCTTC
- TRBJ1-1 TRBV5-6 - CASSLAAGSRTEAFF TGTGCCAGCAGCTTGGCCGCAGGGTCCAGGACTGAAGCTTTCTTT
TRBD2 TRBJ2-3 TRBV9 - CASSVGSGSGTDTQYF TGTGCCAGCAGCGTGGGTAGCGGGAGCGGCACAGATACGCAGTATTTT
- TRBJ1-1 TRBV5-1 - CASSLMMNTEAFF TGCGCCAGCAGCTTGATGATGAACACTGAAGCTTTCTTT
- TRBJ2-4 TRBV18 - CASSPLATGDIQYF TGTGCCAGCTCACCACTTGCAACCGGGGACATTCAGTACTTC
- TRBJ1-1 TRBV2 - CASSGAGRTSEAFF TGTGCCAGCAGTGGGGCAGGGAGAACGTCTGAAGCTTTCTTT
- TRBJ2-7 TRBV5-1 - CASSLETLSSYEQYF TGCGCCAGCAGCTTGGAAACTCTCAGCTCCTACGAGCAGTACTTC
- TRBJ1-5 TRBV28 - CASSLQGQGVGQPQHF TGTGCCAGCAGTTTACAAGGGCAGGGAGTGGGTCAGCCCCAGCATTTT
- TRBJ1-6 TRBV19 - CASSPDRFSPLHF TGTGCCAGTAGTCCAGACAGGTTCTCACCCCTCCACTTT
TRBD1 TRBJ1-5 TRBV6-6 - CASSTTGLGNQPQHF TGTGCCAGCAGCACGACAGGGTTGGGGAATCAGCCCCAGCATTTT
- TRBJ1-4 TRBV30 - CAWSVLRTVGSSTNEKLFF TGTGCCTGGAGTGTACTTCGGACAGTCGGATCGTCAACTAATGAAAAACTGTTTTTT
- TRBJ1-2 TRBV5-4 - CASSSPRGSYGYTF TGTGCCAGCAGCTCCCCGAGGGGCTCCTATGGCTACACCTTC
- TRBJ1-3 TRBV5-1 - CASSADPASGNTIYF TGCGCCAGCAGCGCGGATCCGGCTTCGGGAAACACCATATATTTT
TRBD1 TRBJ2-2 TRBV5-1 once CASSLMGQFTGELFF TGCGCCAGCAGCTTGATGGGACAGTTCACCGGGGAGCTGTTTTTT
TRBD2 TRBJ2-4 TRBV27 - CASSSGGSMTAKNIQYF TGTGCCAGCAGTTCGGGGGGGTCGATGACGGCCAAAAACATTCAGTACTTC
- TRBJ1-2 TRBV6-6 few CASILTAPQGGYTF TGTGCCAGCATCCTCACCGCCCCACAGGGTGGCTACACCTTC
- TRBJ1-1 TRBV5-6 - CASSLTTEAFF TGTGCCAGCAGCTTAACTACTGAAGCTTTCTTT
- TRBJ2-3 TRBV2 - CASCPGLSTDTQYF TGTGCCAGCTGTCCGGGACTCAGCACAGATACGCAGTATTTT
- TRBJ1-5 TRBV7-8 - CASSPDTNQPQHF TGTGCCAGCAGCCCAGATACTAATCAGCCCCAGCATTTT
- TRBJ1-2 TRBV6-1 - CASSEEVTVGYTF TGTGCCAGCAGTGAAGAGGTTACAGTGGGCTACACCTTC
- TRBJ1-1 TRBV11-2 once CASSSYASTEAFF TGTGCCAGCAGCTCCTACGCGTCCACTGAAGCTTTCTTT
TRBD2 TRBJ2-1 TRBV11-2 - CASSAGLAYYNEQFF TGTGCCAGCAGCGCGGGACTAGCATACTACAATGAGCAGTTCTTC
- TRBJ2-2 TRBV5-1 - CASSLVPEKNTGELFF TGCGCCAGCAGCTTGGTTCCAGAAAAGAACACCGGGGAGCTGTTTTTT
TRBD2 TRBJ2-5 TRBV6-1 - CASSLAGGEKKTQYF TGTGCCAGTTCACTAGCGGGGGGGGAAAAGAAGACCCAGTACTTC
- TRBJ2-7 TRBV11-3 once CASSTGDGEQYF TGTGCCAGCAGCACGGGTGACGGCGAGCAGTACTTC
- TRBJ2-5 TRBV29-1 - CSVSRGGGRIETQYF TGCAGCGTTTCCCGGGGTGGAGGGCGGATAGAGACCCAGTACTTC
- TRBJ2-5 TRBV30 - CAWRGRGQETQYF TGTGCCTGGAGGGGCAGGGGTCAAGAGACCCAGTACTTC
TRBD1 TRBJ1-2 TRBV30 - CAWRSRGLGYGYTF TGTGCCTGGAGATCCAGGGGGCTTGGCTATGGCTACACCTTC
- TRBJ2-1 TRBV6-4 - CASSTKGRGGVDEQFF TGTGCCAGCAGTACGAAGGGGAGAGGGGGAGTCGATGAGCAGTTCTTC
TRBD2 TRBJ2-2 TRBV6-6 few CASSYRTSGNTGELFF TGTGCCAGCAGTTACCGGACTAGCGGGAACACCGGGGAGCTGTTTTTT
TRBD1 TRBJ1-2 TRBV7-2 - CASSPETGIYGYTF TGTGCCAGCAGCCCCGAGACAGGGATATATGGCTACACCTTC
- TRBJ2-3 TRBV20-1 once CSAPGSTQYF TGCAGTGCCCCTGGATCTACGCAGTATTTT
TRBD1 TRBJ2-1 TRBV10-3 - CAISEPGQGAGIEQFF TGTGCCATCAGTGAGCCGGGACAGGGGGCTGGTATTGAGCAGTTCTTC
- TRBJ1-4 TRBV6-5 - CASRVNEKLFF TGTGCCAGCAGAGTTAATGAAAAACTGTTTTTT
- TRBJ1-2 TRBV5-4 - CASGLTEGIYGYTF TGTGCCAGCGGACTGACCGAAGGGATCTATGGCTACACCTTC
TRBD2 TRBJ2-1 TRBV5-3 once CARSLESTSYEQFF TGTGCCAGAAGCTTGGAGTCGACTAGCTATGAGCAGTTCTTC
TRBD2 TRBJ2-5 TRBV5-1 - CASSTGTSGEETQYF TGCGCCAGCAGCACCGGGACTAGCGGCGAGGAGACCCAGTACTTC
- TRBJ2-1 TRBV29-1 - CSVVGGMAGEQFF TGCAGCGTTGTTGGAGGGATGGCCGGTGAGCAGTTCTTC
TRBD2 TRBJ2-2 TRBV30 - CAWNRLAGAGELFF TGTGCCTGGAACCGACTAGCGGGAGCCGGGGAGCTGTTTTTT
- TRBJ1-6 TRBV18 few CASSPPVGLDNSPLHF TGTGCCAGCTCACCACCGGTCGGACTGGATAATTCACCCCTCCACTTT
TRBD2 TRBJ2-7 TRBV5-1 - CASSLDSGGVTQYF TGCGCCAGCAGCTTGGATAGCGGGGGAGTAACCCAGTACTTC
- TRBJ2-3 TRBV5-6 - CASSPEGDDTQYF TGTGCCAGCAGCCCGGAGGGAGATGATACGCAGTATTTT
TRBD1 TRBJ1-1 TRBV5-6 - CAGQTTGQGNTEAFF TGTGCCGGGCAGACGACTGGACAGGGGAACACTGAAGCTTTCTTT